These 26 T cell receptor beta chains were all obtained from the same sample, sequenced in a study of blood T cells in healthy people across ages. Next came a second PCR, run for about 6 to 12 cycles, which used a sample-barcoded 5' primer along with a J-beta primer mix. TCRdb re-called the 5' RACE reads with MiXCR, one entry per CDR3 protein. The sample has fewer than 2,000,000 distinct CDR3 sequences; approximately 40% are singletons. Sequenced: blood. Receptor source: a human donor in good health.

This clonotype was observed a handful of times. One end of the junction is discordant with germline, which a read error may explain. The CDR3 DNA follows: TGTGCCAGCAGTTTGCGTACTCTTAATGAGAAACTGTTTTTT. Residues: CASSLRTLNEKLFF. The rearrangement links TRBV12-3 or TRBV12-4 to TRBJ1-4; D not certain. The CDR3 sequence is 14 residues long.

The genes are TRBV11-2 and TRBJ2-7; a possible D gene is TRBD2 (6 bases). The V end was cut by 1 base, the J end by 5 bases, with 15 bases between. Germline V lookup: CDR1 SGHAT, CDR2 FQNNGV. There are 15 residues in the CDR3. Written as DNA, the CDR3 is TGTGCCAGCAGCTTAGTGGTCGGGGGTACCCACGAGCAGTACTTC. It yields the protein CASSLVVGGTHEQYF.

This clonotype was found a few times. The chain links TRBV29-1 to TRBJ2-3; 7 nucleotides align to TRBD1. The CDR3 spans 11 residues. CDR1 SQVTM and CDR2 ANQGSEA come from the germline V gene. V lost 6 bases to trimming and J lost 4 bases; unmatched junction nucleotides: 1. CDR3 nucleotides: TGCAGCGTCCAGGGGGCAGATACGCAGTATTTT. It translates to CSVQGADTQYF.

The chain employs TRBV20-1 and TRBJ2-5; D may be TRBD1 (6 bases). The CDR3 sequence is 15 residues long. Germline loops: CDR1 DFQATT, CDR2 SNEGSKA (reference sequence). V lost 1 base to trimming and J lost 4 bases, with 16 bases between them. In DNA, the CDR3 is TGCAGTGCTAGAGTACAGGGAAAATCGTTAGAGACCCAGTACTTC. Protein sequence: CSARVQGKSLETQYF.

The V gene is TRBV4-1, the J gene TRBJ2-5; 7 bases agree with TRBD2. From germline, CDR1 is MGHRA and CDR2 YSYEKL. The CDR3 totals 15 residues. Unmatched junction bases numbered 7, after V lost 1 base and J lost 5 bases. CDR3 DNA: TGCGCCAGCAGCCAAGTCCCGGGGGAGGGGGAGACCCAGTACTTC. This encodes CASSQVPGEGETQYF.

This clonotype was observed a handful of times. The genes are TRBV5-1 and TRBJ2-5, with D maybe TRBD2 (5 bases). The length of the CDR3 is 14 residues. Trimming removed 0 bases from V and 3 bases from J, with 9 bases in between. Germline CDR1 and CDR2: SGHRS and YFSETQ. CDR3 nucleotide sequence: TGCGCCAGCAGCTTGGGAGCGGTCGAAGAGACCCAGTACTTC. It translates to CASSLGAVEETQYF.

The chain employs TRBV6-2 or TRBV6-3 and TRBJ2-1, with 11 bases aligning to TRBD1. Losses at the gene ends were 2 bases for V and 12 bases for J; bases not matched to a gene: 3. CDR1 MNHEY and CDR2 SVGEGT come from the germline V gene. This CDR3 comprises 13 residues. The CDR3 nucleotides are TGTGCCAGCAGTTACGGACAGGGGGCAAGGCAGTTCTTC. This codes for CASSYGQGARQFF.

This clonotype was counted only a few times. The rearrangement links TRBV4-3 to TRBJ1-1; D might be TRBD1 (5 bases). CDR3 length equals 15 residues. Trimming shortened V by 4 bases and J by 5 bases, and 17 bases separated the two germline ends. The germline gives CDR1 LGHNA, CDR2 YSLEER. The DNA for the CDR3 is TGCGCCAGCAGCCTCGGAAGGGGATTGGGGACTGAAGCTTTCTTT. Protein product: CASSLGRGLGTEAFF.

This rearrangement joins TRBV4-3 to TRBJ2-5; D possibly corresponds to TRBD1 (6 bases). The J call may be incorrect, as the DNA end agrees better with TRBJ2-7. Per the germline V gene, CDR1 is LGHNA and CDR2 is YSLEER. There are 15 residues in the CDR3. As DNA, the CDR3 is TGCGCCAGCAGCCAGGGACAACCGTGGACCTACGAGCAGTACTTC. Protein sequence: CASSQGQPWTYEQYF.

This clonotype was counted between two and nine times. This rearrangement joins TRBV5-5 to TRBJ2-7; no clear D gene. This CDR3 is built from 15 residues. The V gene's germline CDR1 is SGHKS and CDR2 YYEKEE (reference sequence). V was cut by 0 bases and J by 4 bases, with 14 bases left in between. CDR3 nucleotide sequence: TGTGCCAGCAGCTTGGTGGGCCCCACAAGTTACGAGCAGTACTTC. Its translation is CASSLVGPTSYEQYF.

This clonotype turned up a few times. The rearrangement links TRBV5-5 to TRBJ1-1; TRBD1 might be the D (5 bases). The germline CDR1 and CDR2 sequences are SGHKS and YYEKEE (reference sequence). The CDR3 sequence is 15 residues long. With 0 bases removed from V and 1 base from J, the gap between germline ends came to 10 bases. This CDR3 is CASSLGRGPNTEAFF. The CDR3 nucleotides read TGTGCCAGCAGCTTGGGTAGGGGCCCGAACACTGAAGCTTTCTTT.

The chain has TRBV29-1 and TRBJ2-4; 10 nucleotides line up with TRBD1. The CDR3 length is 15 residues. Germline V lookup: CDR1 SQVTM, CDR2 ANQGSEA. V gave up 2 bases and J gave up 13 bases; unmatched junction bases: 14. For the CDR3, the DNA is TGCAGCGTTGAAAGGGGGACAGGGGCGGACAATGAGCAGTACTTC. It codes for CSVERGTGADNEQYF.

A few counts support this clonotype. The chain carries TRBV5-5 and TRBJ1-2; no clear D gene. The CDR3 extends over 15 amino acids. The V and J ends lost 0 bases and 0 bases respectively, with 9 bases between them. CDR1 SGHKS and CDR2 YYEKEE come from the germline V gene (reference sequence). CDR3 sequence: CASSLVQLANYGYTF. The CDR3 DNA sequence: TGTGCCAGCAGCTTGGTGCAGCTAGCTAACTATGGCTACACCTTC.

This clonotype was counted a few times. Compared with germline, one end of the junction differs, possibly owing to a read error. As DNA, the CDR3 is TGCGCCAGCAGCTTGGTGGGTACAGACTCCTATGGTTACACCTTC. It yields the protein CASSLVGTDSYGYTF. The V and J genes are TRBV5-1 and TRBJ1-2; D is unclear. Germline values: CDR1 SGHRS, CDR2 YFSETQ. This CDR3 comprises 15 residues. Based on the CDR3 plus reference TRBV5-1 and TRBJ1-2, the full variable domain is KAGVTQTPRYLIKTRGQQVTLSCSPISGHRSVSWYQQTPGQGLQFLFEYFSETQRNKGNFPGRFSGRQFSNSRSEMNVSTLELGDSALYLCASSLVGTDSYGYTFGSGTRLTVV.

This chain links TRBV7-2 with TRBJ1-3, with 9 bases identical to TRBD1. V was clipped by 5 bases and J by 9 bases; unmatched bases: 8. CDR1 is SGHTA, CDR2 FQGNSA, per germline. The CDR3 loop spans 14 amino acids. The CDR3 region has the DNA TGTGCCAGCAGCCGTCGGACAGGGGAGGTCACCATATATTTT. Translation gives CASSRRTGEVTIYF.

This chain connects TRBV15 to TRBJ2-1; the D gene is possibly TRBD2 (6 bases). Germline V gives CDR1 LNHNV, CDR2 YYDKDF (reference sequence). This CDR3 spans 14 amino acids. The V and J ends lost 1 base and 5 bases respectively, with 9 bases between them. CDR3 sequence: CATSRGGEDNEQFF. As DNA, the CDR3 is TGTGCCACCAGCAGAGGGGGGGAGGACAATGAGCAGTTCTTC.

This chain links TRBV6-6 with TRBJ1-5; 9 bases agree with TRBD1. The CDR3 totals 14 residues. Germline V gene data show CDR1 as MNHNY and CDR2 as SVGAGI (reference sequence). The junction had 5 bases not matched to a gene; V was cut back by 5 bases and J by 6 bases. The CDR3 region is CASSKTGGGQPQHF. The CDR3 coding sequence is TGTGCCAGCAGTAAAACAGGGGGCGGTCAGCCCCAGCATTTT.

This clonotype has a single count. The J gene is TRBJ2-3, the V gene TRBV27, with TRBD2 matching 11 bases. From germline, CDR1 is MNHEY and CDR2 SMNVEV (reference sequence). This CDR3 spans 17 amino acids. V lost 8 bases, J lost 2 bases, and 12 bases stayed unmatched. In nucleotides, the CDR3 is TGTGCCAGCGGACCCCAAAGGACTAGCGGGTACACAGATACGCAGTATTTT. The encoded protein is CASGPQRTSGYTDTQYF.

The chain combines TRBV12-3 or TRBV12-4 with TRBJ2-4; 11 bases match TRBD2. The length of the CDR3 is 15 residues. With V trimmed by 5 bases and J by 13 bases, 13 bases remained unmatched. The CDR3 protein is CASSVHSGGDLEQYF. CDR3 nucleotides: TGTGCCAGCAGTGTCCATAGCGGGGGGGATTTGGAGCAGTACTTC.

This clonotype was picked up a small number of times. The J gene is TRBJ2-3, the V gene TRBV5-1; 11 bases are shared with TRBD2. V lost 6 bases, J lost 12 bases, and 18 bases stayed unmatched. The CDR3 consists of 16 residues. Germline V gene lookup returns CDR1 SGHRS and CDR2 YFSETQ. CDR3 protein: CASKPRLAGIQETQYF. The DNA for the CDR3 is TGCGCCAGCAAACCTCGACTAGCGGGAATCCAAGAGACCCAGTATTTT.

The chain has TRBV7-8 and TRBJ2-7; D unclear. The CDR3 loop spans 16 amino acids. Per germline, CDR1 SGHVS and CDR2 FQNEAQ. Trimming pared 3 bases from V and 6 bases from J, leaving 21 bases between. The CDR3 protein is CASSFGRYSLTSEQYF. For the CDR3, the DNA is TGTGCCAGCAGCTTCGGACGTTACTCCCTAACCTCCGAGCAGTACTTC.

CDR3 sequence (DNA): TGTGCCTGGAGTAGTGGGGCCCCTGAGACCCAGTACTTC. Translated, it gives CAWSSGAPETQYF. The chain uses TRBV30 and TRBJ2-5; tentatively, D is TRBD1 (5 bases). Germline lookup yields CDR1 GTSNPN and CDR2 SVGIG (reference sequence). There are 13 residues in the CDR3. The germline V and J ends were trimmed by 2 bases and 5 bases, with 12 bases remaining between them.

This clonotype was picked up a small number of times. The rearrangement uses TRBV20-1 and TRBJ2-1, with TRBD2 matching 10 bases. Per the germline V gene, CDR1 is DFQATT and CDR2 is SNEGSKA (reference sequence). This CDR3 has 16 residues. V shed 1 base and J 8 bases; nucleotides not matched to a gene: 11. CDR3 bases: TGCAGTGCTAGAGCCCGGATAGCGGGGGGTAGGTATGAGCAGTTCTTC. Its protein product is CSARARIAGGRYEQFF.

This chain joins TRBV4-1 and TRBJ2-5; 12 bases fit TRBD2. The end of the DNA aligns better with TRBJ2-7, so the J call may be wrong. This CDR3 region has 16 residues. CDR1 and CDR2 (germline): MGHRA, YSYEKL. CDR3 sequence reads: CASSHGLAGFVDEQYF. DNA for the CDR3: TGCGCCAGCAGCCACGGACTAGCGGGGTTCGTGGACGAGCAGTACTTC.

About this clonotype: A much larger clone differs from this one at a single base, so this may be a read error. The chain carries TRBV20-1 and TRBJ1-4, with TRBD1 matching 10 bases. This CDR3 comprises 14 residues. Germline V gene sequence: CDR1 DFQATT, CDR2 SNEGSKA (reference sequence). CDR3 loop: CSARVGQGDEKRFF. In DNA, the CDR3 is TGCAGTGCTAGAGTAGGACAGGGGGATGAAAAACGGTTTTTT.

The chain employs TRBV7-2 and TRBJ2-2; 7 bases line up with TRBD1. V lost 5 bases, J lost 0 bases, and 6 bases stayed unmatched. Germline CDR1 reads SGHTA; CDR2 reads FQGNSA. The CDR3 has 16 amino acids. For the CDR3, the DNA is TGTGCCAGCAGCGCCTACAGGGGCACGAACACCGGGGAGCTGTTTTTT. It yields the protein CASSAYRGTNTGELFF.